Presented here are 20 T cell receptor beta chains from one specimen sequenced in a study of cytomegalovirus exposure and HLA in healthy donors. With 60 Vbeta and 13 Jbeta primers, the PCR was carried out. Sequencing was performed with immunoSEQ multiplex PCR; in TCRdb, only in-frame clones are kept and a portion is missing. This sample carries more than 75,000 clones, 79% of them seen once, and the ten largest clones take about 4%. The sequencing sample was made of PBMCs. These receptors came from a woman aged 40 to 49 in good health and CMV-seronegative.

This chain links TRBV30 with TRBJ1-1, with unresolved D. The CDR3 is 19 amino acids. Germline V gene sequence: CDR1 GTSNPN, CDR2 SVGIG (reference sequence). The germline V and J ends were trimmed by 0 bases and 1 base, with 24 bases remaining between them. CDR3 coding DNA: TGTGCCTGGAGTGTTGGGCAGCCAACCATCCAACTGTGGAACACTGAAGCTTTCTTT. Translating gives CAWSVGQPTIQLWNTEAFF.

The gene calls are TRBV28 and TRBJ1-2; TRBD1 is a possible D gene (5 bases). Trimming stripped 8 bases from V and 4 bases from J, with 11 bases between. Germline CDR1 is MDHEN and CDR2 is SYDVKM. The CDR3 covers 12 residues. Here the CDR3 DNA reads TGTGCCAGCGCCAGGGTAGGCTATGGCTACACCTTC. This gives the protein CASARVGYGYTF.

This clone was observed a few times. CDR3 residues: CASSQLRGEDTEAFF. The DNA of the CDR3 is TGCGCCAGCAGCCAGCTGAGAGGGGAGGACACTGAAGCTTTCTTT. The rearrangement joins TRBV4-1 to TRBJ1-1; TRBD1 might be the D (5 bases). The CDR3 contains 15 residues. V was pared by 3 bases and J by 3 bases, with 14 bases between. Germline CDR1 reads MGHRA; CDR2 reads YSYEKL.

The sample holds one count of this clone. This chain uses TRBV7-2 with TRBJ2-3; 7 nucleotides line up with TRBD2. The CDR3 is made up of 17 amino acids. CDR1 SGHTA and CDR2 FQGNSA come from the germline V gene. Trimming at V came to 0 bases and at J to 2 bases, leaving 8 bases not matched to a gene. The CDR3 loop is CASSLAYSAGVTDTQYF. CDR3 nucleotides: TGTGCCAGCAGCTTAGCGTATTCGGCGGGGGTCACAGATACGCAGTATTTT.

The chain links TRBV19 to TRBJ1-2; weak D call: TRBD1 (5 bases). V gave up 3 bases and J gave up 1 base, with 12 bases separating them. CDR1 LNHDA and CDR2 SQIVND come from the germline V gene (reference sequence). This CDR3 has 15 residues. The CDR3 region is CASSIPGRGNYGYTF. The CDR3 DNA is TGTGCCAGTAGTATCCCGGGGCGGGGTAACTATGGCTACACCTTC.

This clone was seen a few times. The V call is TRBV5-4, the J call TRBJ2-3, with D perhaps matching TRBD1 (6 bases). The CDR3 runs to 15 residues. Per the germline V gene, CDR1 is SGHNT and CDR2 is YYREEE (reference sequence). V was clipped by 5 bases and J by 1 base, with 14 bases between them. The CDR3 reads CASSFGQRGTDTQYF. DNA of the CDR3: TGTGCCAGCAGTTTCGGACAGAGGGGCACAGATACGCAGTATTTT.

This chain uses TRBV7-6 with TRBJ2-2; D perhaps matches TRBD1 (7 bases). Trimming cost V 3 bases and J 2 bases, with 13 bases left between them. This CDR3 is built from 16 residues. Germline CDR1 reads SGHVS; CDR2 reads FNYEAQ. The CDR3 nucleotides are TGTGCCAGCAGCTTGGCAGGGGGGATTAACACCGGGGAGCTGTTTTTT. Its protein is CASSLAGGINTGELFF.

The chain employs TRBV7-9 and TRBJ2-5; TRBD1 matches at 9 bases. CDR3 size: 14 residues. J lost 2 bases, V lost 6 bases, and 4 bases had no gene match. The V gene's germline CDR1 is SEHNR and CDR2 FQNEAQ (reference sequence). The CDR3 DNA follows: TGTGCCAGCAGAGGACAGGGGTTTCAAGAGACCCAGTACTTC. Residues: CASRGQGFQETQYF.

The V call is TRBV18, the J call TRBJ2-7; TRBD1 matches 10 bases. Trimming cost V 1 base and J 0 bases; bases outside gene matches: 6. Germline V CDR1 and CDR2: KGHSH, LQKENI. The CDR3 has 17 residues. CDR3 loop: CASSPQGQGTSSYEQYF. DNA of the CDR3: TGTGCCAGCTCACCACAGGGACAGGGGACATCCTCCTACGAGCAGTACTTC.

The V gene is TRBV28, the J gene TRBJ2-2, with TRBD2 matching over 14 bases. The CDR3 length is 18 residues. Germline CDR1 and CDR2: MDHEN and SYDVKM. V lost 6 bases to trimming and J lost 2 bases; unmatched junction nucleotides: 8. The CDR3 spells CASRYRGLAGANTGELFF. The CDR3 DNA is TGTGCCAGCAGATACAGGGGACTAGCGGGGGCCAACACCGGGGAGCTGTTTTTT.

This clone has a single count. The rearrangement joins TRBV4-1 to TRBJ2-7, with TRBD2 matching 11 bases. Germline CDR1 and CDR2: MGHRA and YSYEKL. This CDR3 is 15 amino acids long. J was trimmed by 4 bases and V by 1 base; bases with no gene match: 3. The CDR3 protein is CASSQASGGLYEQYF. CDR3 in DNA: TGCGCCAGCAGCCAAGCTAGCGGGGGGTTATACGAGCAGTACTTC.

The rearrangement uses TRBV25-1 and TRBJ2-7; 7 nucleotides line up with TRBD1. The length of the CDR3 is 14 residues. V lost 3 bases and J lost 3; bases outside the gene matches: 5. CDR1 and CDR2 from the germline V gene are MGHDK and SYGVNS. CDR3 DNA: TGTGCCAGCAGTGACCCGGGACAGCTCTACGAGCAGTACTTC. This codes for CASSDPGQLYEQYF.

The rearrangement links TRBV13 to TRBJ1-6; tentative D call: TRBD1 (5 bases). The CDR3 is 16 residues long. Germline CDR1 PRHDT, CDR2 FYEKMQ (reference sequence). Trimming took off 1 base at V and 7 bases at J, with 14 bases between the two ends. CDR3 bases: TGTGCCAGCAGCTTAGACTCAGGGAGGGCCAATTCACCCCTCCACTTT. Translating gives CASSLDSGRANSPLHF.

The chain joins TRBV7-3 to TRBJ2-2, with D possibly matching TRBD1 (8 bases). Germline V gives CDR1 SGHTA, CDR2 FQGTGA. Trimming cost V 4 bases and J 13 bases, with 16 bases left between them. The CDR3 has 13 residues. DNA for the CDR3: TGTGCCAGCAGCTCAACAGGGGGGGGTGGGCTGTTTTTT. Translation gives CASSSTGGGGLFF.

This chain uses TRBV11-2 with TRBJ1-1, with TRBD1 matching over 7 bases. Germline V CDR1 and CDR2: SGHAT, FQNNGV. The CDR3 spans 16 residues. V gave up 5 bases and J gave up 2 bases; unmatched junction bases: 11. CDR3 DNA sequence: TGTGCCAGCAGCCACCCGTTTGCAGGGGGAAACACTGAAGCTTTCTTT. Encoded protein: CASSHPFAGGNTEAFF.

The chain recombines TRBV5-4 with TRBJ2-1; 12 nucleotides align to TRBD2. The CDR3 extends over 17 amino acids. The V and J ends lost 0 bases and 4 bases, in that order; junction bases with no gene match: 5. Germline values: CDR1 SGHNT, CDR2 YYREEE (reference sequence). CDR3 sequence: CASSLASGGGGYNEQFF. The CDR3 DNA sequence: TGTGCCAGCAGCTTGGCTAGCGGGGGGGGAGGTTACAATGAGCAGTTCTTC.

The chain has TRBV7-9 and TRBJ2-3; 9 positions agree with TRBD2. Germline CDR1 SEHNR, CDR2 FQNEAQ (reference sequence). V lost 6 bases to trimming and J lost 5 bases; unmatched junction nucleotides: 9. The CDR3 sequence is 15 residues long. The CDR3 DNA sequence: TGTGCCAGCAGGCCTTCTAGCGGGGCTCTAGATACGCAGTATTTT. As protein: CASRPSSGALDTQYF.

This CDR3 reads CASSWDYPNTGELFF. The CDR3 DNA reads TGTGCCAGCTCCTGGGACTATCCTAACACCGGGGAGCTGTTTTTT. The chain carries TRBV19 and TRBJ2-2; 7 nucleotides agree with TRBD2. V shed 9 bases and J 2 bases; nucleotides not matched to a gene: 9. The CDR3 extends over 15 amino acids. Germline CDR1 is LNHDA and CDR2 is SQIVND (reference sequence).

J is TRBJ1-2 and V is TRBV25-1, with D maybe TRBD1 (6 bases). CDR1 is MGHDK, CDR2 SYGVNS, per germline. The ends were cut back, 2 bases at V and 3 bases at J, with 10 bases in the middle. This CDR3 is built from 14 residues. CDR3 region: CASSEPTGHYGYTF. The CDR3 nucleotides read TGTGCCAGCAGTGAACCTACAGGGCACTATGGCTACACCTTC.

The V and J genes are TRBV10-3 and TRBJ2-1; 7 bases are a match to TRBD1. V was clipped by 10 bases and J by 10 bases; unmatched bases: 10. In germline, CDR1 is ENHRY, CDR2 SYGVKD. The CDR3 runs to 12 residues. The CDR3 here is CANRGGLGEQFF. CDR3 coding DNA: TGTGCCAACAGAGGGGGCCTGGGAGAGCAGTTCTTC.